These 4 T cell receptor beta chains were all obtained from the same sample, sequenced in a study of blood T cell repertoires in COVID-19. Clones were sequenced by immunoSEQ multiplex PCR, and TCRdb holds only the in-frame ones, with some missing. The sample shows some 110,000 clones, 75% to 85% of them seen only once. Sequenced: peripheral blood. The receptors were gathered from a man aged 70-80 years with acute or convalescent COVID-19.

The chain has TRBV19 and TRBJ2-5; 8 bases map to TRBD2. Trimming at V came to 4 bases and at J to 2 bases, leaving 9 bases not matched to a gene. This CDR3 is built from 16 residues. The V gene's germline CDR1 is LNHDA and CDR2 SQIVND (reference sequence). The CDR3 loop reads CASSKSSGPFQETQYF. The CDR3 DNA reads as TGTGCCAGTAGTAAATCTAGCGGGCCATTTCAAGAGACCCAGTACTTC. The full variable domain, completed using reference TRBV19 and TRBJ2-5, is DGGITQSPKYLFRKEGQNVTLSCEQNLNHDAMYWYRQDPGQGLRLIYYSQIVNDFQKGDIAEGYSVSREKKESFPLTVTSAQKNPTAFYLCASSKSSGPFQETQYFGPGTRLLVL.

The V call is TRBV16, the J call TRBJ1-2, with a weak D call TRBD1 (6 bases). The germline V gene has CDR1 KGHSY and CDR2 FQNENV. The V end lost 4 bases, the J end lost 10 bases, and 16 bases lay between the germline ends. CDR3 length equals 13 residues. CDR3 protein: CASSRGFMGAYTF. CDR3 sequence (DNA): TGTGCCAGCAGCCGGGGATTTATGGGGGCCTACACCTTC.

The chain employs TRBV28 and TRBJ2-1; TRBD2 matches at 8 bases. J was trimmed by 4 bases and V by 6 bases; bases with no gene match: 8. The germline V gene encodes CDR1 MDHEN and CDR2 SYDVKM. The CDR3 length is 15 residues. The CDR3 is CASRKPGTSYNEQFF. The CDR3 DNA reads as TGTGCCAGCAGAAAACCCGGGACTAGTTACAATGAGCAGTTCTTC. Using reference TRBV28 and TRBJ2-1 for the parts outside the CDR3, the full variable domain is DVKVTQSSRYLVKRTGEKVFLECVQDMDHENMFWYRQDPGLGLRLIYFSYDVKMKEKGDIPEGYSVSREKKERFSLILESASTNQTSMYLCASRKPGTSYNEQFFGPGTRLTVL.

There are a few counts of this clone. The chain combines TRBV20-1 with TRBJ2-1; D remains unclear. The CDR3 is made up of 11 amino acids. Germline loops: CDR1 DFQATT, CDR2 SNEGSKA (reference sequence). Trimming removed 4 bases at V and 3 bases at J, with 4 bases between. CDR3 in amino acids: CSATIYNEQFF. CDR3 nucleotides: TGCAGTGCTACTATCTACAATGAGCAGTTCTTC.